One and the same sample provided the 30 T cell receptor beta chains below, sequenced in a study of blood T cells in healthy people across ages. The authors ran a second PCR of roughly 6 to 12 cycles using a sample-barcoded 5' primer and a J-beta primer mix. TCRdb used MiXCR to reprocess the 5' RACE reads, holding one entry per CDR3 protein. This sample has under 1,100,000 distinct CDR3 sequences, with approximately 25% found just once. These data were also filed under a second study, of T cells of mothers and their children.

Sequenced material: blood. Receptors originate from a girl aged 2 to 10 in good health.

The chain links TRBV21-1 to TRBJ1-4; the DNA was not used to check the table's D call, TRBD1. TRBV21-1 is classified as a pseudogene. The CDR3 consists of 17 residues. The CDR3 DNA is TGTGCCAGCAGCAAAGTAGTAGGGGGTAGGAAAAATGAAAAACTGTTTTTT. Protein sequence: CASSKVVGGRKNEKLFF.

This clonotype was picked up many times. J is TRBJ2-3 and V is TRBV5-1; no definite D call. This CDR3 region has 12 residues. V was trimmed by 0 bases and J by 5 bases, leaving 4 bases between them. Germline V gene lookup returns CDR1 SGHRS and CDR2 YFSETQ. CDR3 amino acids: CASSLVRDTQYF. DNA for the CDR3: TGCGCCAGCAGCTTGGTTAGAGATACGCAGTATTTT.

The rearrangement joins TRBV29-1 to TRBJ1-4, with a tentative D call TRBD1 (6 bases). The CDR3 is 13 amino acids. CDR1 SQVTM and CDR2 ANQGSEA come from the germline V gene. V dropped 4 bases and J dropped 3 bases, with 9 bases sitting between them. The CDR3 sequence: CSVAAGANEKLFF. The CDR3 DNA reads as TGCAGCGTTGCGGCAGGGGCTAATGAAAAACTGTTTTTT.

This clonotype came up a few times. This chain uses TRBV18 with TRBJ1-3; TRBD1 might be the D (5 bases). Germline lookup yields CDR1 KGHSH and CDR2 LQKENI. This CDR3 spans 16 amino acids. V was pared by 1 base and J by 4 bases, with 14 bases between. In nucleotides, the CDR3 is TGTGCCAGCTCACCACTGACAGATCCTTTCGGAAACACCATATATTTT. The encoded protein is CASSPLTDPFGNTIYF.

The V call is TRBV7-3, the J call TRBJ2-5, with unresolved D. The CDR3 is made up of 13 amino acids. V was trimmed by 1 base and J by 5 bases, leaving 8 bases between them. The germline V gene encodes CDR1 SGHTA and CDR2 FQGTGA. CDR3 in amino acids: CASSLNDLETQYF. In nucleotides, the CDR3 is TGTGCCAGCAGCTTAAATGACCTGGAGACCCAGTACTTC.

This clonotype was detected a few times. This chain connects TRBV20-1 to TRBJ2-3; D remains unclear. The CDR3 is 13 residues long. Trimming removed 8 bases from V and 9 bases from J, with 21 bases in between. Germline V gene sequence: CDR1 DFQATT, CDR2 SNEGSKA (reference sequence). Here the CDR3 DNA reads TGCAGTCCCCTGTCTTTTCTTGTGGGCACGCAGTATTTT. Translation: CSPLSFLVGTQYF.

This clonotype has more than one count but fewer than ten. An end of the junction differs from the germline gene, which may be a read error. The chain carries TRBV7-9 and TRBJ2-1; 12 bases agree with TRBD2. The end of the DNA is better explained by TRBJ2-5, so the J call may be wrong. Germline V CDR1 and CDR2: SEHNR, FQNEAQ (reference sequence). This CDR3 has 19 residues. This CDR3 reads CASSYPRLAGERGQATQYF. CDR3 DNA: TGTGCCAGCAGCTACCCGCGACTAGCGGGAGAGCGGGGCCAAGCGACCCAGTACTTC.

The CDR3 here is CASWDSSSGANVLTF. Written as DNA, the CDR3 is TGTGCCAGCTGGGACAGCAGCTCTGGGGCCAACGTCCTGACTTTC. V gene TRBV5-5 combines with J gene TRBJ2-6, with TRBD1 matching 7 bases. CDR3 length: 15 residues. Germline V gene lookup returns CDR1 SGHKS and CDR2 YYEKEE (reference sequence). V lost 7 bases, J lost 0 bases, and 4 bases stayed unmatched.

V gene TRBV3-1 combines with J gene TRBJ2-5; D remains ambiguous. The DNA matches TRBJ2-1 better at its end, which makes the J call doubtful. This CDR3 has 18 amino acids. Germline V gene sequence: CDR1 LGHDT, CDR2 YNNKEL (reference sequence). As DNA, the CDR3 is TGTGCCAGCAGCCAGTGGGCCTGGCCGAGTAGCTCCTACAATGAGCAGTTCTTC. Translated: CASSQWAWPSSSYNEQFF.

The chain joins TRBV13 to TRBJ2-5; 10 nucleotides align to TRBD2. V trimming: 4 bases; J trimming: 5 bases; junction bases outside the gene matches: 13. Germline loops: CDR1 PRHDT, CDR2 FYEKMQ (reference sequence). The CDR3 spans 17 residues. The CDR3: CASSWASGSDPQETQYF. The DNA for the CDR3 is TGTGCCAGCAGCTGGGCTAGCGGGAGTGACCCCCAGGAGACCCAGTACTTC.

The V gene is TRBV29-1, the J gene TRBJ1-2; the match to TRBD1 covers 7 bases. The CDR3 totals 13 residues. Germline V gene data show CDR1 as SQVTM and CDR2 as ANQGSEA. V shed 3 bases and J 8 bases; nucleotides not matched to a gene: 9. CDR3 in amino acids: CSVESIGGTGYTF. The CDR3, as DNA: TGCAGCGTTGAGTCTATAGGGGGCACGGGCTACACCTTC.

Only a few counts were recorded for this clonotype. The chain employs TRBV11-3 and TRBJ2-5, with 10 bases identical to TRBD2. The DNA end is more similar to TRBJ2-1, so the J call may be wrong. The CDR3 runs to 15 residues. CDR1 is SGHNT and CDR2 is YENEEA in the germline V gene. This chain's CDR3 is CASSLEPAGGGEQFF. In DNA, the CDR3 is TGTGCCAGCAGCTTAGAACCAGCGGGGGGGGGTGAGCAGTTCTTC.

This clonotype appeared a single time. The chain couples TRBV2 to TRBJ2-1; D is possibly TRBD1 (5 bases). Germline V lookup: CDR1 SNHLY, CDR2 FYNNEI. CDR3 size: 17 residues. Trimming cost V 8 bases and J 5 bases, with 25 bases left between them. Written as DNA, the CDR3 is TGTGCCAGCTTGTGGACGCACCAACTGACAGTTCACAATGAGCAGTTCTTC. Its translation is CASLWTHQLTVHNEQFF.

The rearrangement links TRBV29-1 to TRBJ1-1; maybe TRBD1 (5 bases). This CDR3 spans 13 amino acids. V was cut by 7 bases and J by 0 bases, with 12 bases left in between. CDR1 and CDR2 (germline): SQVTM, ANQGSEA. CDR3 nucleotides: TGCAGCGCCGGGGGGTTGATGAACACTGAAGCTTTCTTT. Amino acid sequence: CSAGGLMNTEAFF.

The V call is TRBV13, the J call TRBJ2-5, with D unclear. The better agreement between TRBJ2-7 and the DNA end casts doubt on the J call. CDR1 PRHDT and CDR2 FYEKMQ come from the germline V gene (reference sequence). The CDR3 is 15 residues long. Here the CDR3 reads CASSLAGEILYEQYF. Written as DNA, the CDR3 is TGTGCCAGCAGCTTAGCAGGAGAGATACTCTACGAGCAGTACTTC.

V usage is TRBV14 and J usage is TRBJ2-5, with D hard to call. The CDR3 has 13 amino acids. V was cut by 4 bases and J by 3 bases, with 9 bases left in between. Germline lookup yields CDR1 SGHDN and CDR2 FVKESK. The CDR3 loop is CASSRSIKETQYF. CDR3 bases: TGTGCCAGCAGCCGGTCGATAAAAGAGACCCAGTACTTC. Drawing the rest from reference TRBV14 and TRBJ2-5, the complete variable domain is EAGVTQFPSHSVIEKGQTVTLRCDPISGHDNLYWYRRVMGKEIKFLLHFVKESKQDESGMPNNRFLAERTGGTYSTLKVQPAELEDSGVYFCASSRSIKETQYFGPGTRLLVL.

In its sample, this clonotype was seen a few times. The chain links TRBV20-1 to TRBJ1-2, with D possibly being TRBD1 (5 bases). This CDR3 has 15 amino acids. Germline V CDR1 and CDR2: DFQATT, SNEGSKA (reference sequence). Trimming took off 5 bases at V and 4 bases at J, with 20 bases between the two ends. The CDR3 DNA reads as TGCAGTGCTCGAAGCCGGGACCCTACTCCCTATGGCTACACCTTC. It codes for CSARSRDPTPYGYTF.

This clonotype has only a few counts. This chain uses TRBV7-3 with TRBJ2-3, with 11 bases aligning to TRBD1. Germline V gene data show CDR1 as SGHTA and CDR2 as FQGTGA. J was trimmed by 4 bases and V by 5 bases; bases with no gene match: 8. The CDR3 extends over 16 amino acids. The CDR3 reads CASSRISGQGADTQYF. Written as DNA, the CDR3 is TGTGCCAGCAGCCGAATATCGGGACAGGGGGCAGATACGCAGTATTTT.

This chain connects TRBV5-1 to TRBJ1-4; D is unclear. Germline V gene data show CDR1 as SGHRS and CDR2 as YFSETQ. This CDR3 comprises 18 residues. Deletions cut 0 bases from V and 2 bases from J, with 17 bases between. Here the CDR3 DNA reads TGCGCCAGCAGCTTGGGTGCCAGGCCCAGACGGACTAATGAAAAACTGTTTTTT. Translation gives CASSLGARPRRTNEKLFF.

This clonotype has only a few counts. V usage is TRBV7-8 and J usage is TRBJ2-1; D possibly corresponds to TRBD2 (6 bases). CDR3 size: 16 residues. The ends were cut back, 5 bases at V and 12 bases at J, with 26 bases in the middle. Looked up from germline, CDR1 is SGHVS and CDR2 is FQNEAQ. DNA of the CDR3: TGTGCCAGCAGCATTGAGGGACTCAGTCAAATGGGGGGGCAGTTCTTC. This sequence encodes CASSIEGLSQMGGQFF.

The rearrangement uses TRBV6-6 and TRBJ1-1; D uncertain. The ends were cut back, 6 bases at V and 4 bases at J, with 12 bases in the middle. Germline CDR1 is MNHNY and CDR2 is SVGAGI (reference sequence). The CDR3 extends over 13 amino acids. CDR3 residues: CASRDLEGTEAFF. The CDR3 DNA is TGTGCCAGCAGAGATTTAGAGGGCACTGAAGCTTTCTTT.

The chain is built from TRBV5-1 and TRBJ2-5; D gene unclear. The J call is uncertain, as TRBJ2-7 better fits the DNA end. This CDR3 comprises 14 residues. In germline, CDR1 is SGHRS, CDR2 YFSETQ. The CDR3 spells CASSLEGQTYEQYF. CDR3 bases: TGCGCCAGCAGCTTGGAGGGTCAGACCTACGAGCAGTACTTC.

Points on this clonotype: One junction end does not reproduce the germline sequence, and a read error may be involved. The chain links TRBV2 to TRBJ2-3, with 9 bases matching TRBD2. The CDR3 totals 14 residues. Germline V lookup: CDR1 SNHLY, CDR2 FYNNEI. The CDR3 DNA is TGTGCCGGCAGGGAATTAGCGGGAGTGGATACGCAGTATTTT. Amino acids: CAGRELAGVDTQYF. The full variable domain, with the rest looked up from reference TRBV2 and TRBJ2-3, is EPEVTQTPSHQVTQMGQEVILRCVPISNHLYFYWYRQILGQKVEFLVSFYNNEISEKSEIFDDQFSVERPDGSNFTLKIRSTKLEDSAMYFCAGRELAGVDTQYFGPGTRLTVL.

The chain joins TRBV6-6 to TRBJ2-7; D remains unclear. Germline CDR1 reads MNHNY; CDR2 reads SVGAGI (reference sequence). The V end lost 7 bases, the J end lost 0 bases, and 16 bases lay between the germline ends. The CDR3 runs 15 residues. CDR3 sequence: CASNHGGGDSYEQYF. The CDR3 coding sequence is TGTGCCAGCAACCACGGCGGTGGGGACTCCTACGAGCAGTACTTC.

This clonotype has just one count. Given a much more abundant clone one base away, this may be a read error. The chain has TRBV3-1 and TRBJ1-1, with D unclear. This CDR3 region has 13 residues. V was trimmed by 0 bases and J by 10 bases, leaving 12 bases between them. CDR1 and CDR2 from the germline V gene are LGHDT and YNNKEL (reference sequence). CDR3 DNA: TGTGCCAGCAGCCAAGATGCGGAAAACAGAGCTTTCTTT. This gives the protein CASSQDAENRAFF.

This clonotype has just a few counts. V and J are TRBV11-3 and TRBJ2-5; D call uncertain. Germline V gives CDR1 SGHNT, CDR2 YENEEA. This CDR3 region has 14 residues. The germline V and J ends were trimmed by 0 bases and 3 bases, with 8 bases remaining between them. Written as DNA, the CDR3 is TGTGCCAGCAGCTTAGATCAAAGGGAAGAGACCCAGTACTTC. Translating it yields CASSLDQREETQYF.

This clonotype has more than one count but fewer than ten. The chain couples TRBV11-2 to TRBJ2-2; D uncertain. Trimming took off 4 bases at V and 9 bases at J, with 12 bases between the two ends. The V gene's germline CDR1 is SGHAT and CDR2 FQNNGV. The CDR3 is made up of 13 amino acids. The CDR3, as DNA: TGTGCCAGCAGCTCCCCCGGAATCCGGGAGCTGTTTTTT. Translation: CASSSPGIRELFF.

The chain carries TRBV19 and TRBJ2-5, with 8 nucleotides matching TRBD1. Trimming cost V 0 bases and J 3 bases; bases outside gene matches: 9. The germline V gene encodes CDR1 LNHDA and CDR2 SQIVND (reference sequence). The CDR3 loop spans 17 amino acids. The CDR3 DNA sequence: TGTGCCAGTAGTATAGATCCTTTGACAGGGGACGAAGAGACCCAGTACTTC. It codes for CASSIDPLTGDEETQYF.

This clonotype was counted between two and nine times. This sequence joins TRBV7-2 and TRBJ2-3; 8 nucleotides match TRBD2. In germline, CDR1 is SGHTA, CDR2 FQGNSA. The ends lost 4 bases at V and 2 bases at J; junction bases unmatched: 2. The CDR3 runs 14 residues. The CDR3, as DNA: TGTGCCAGCAGCTCGGGGGGGCTCACAGATACGCAGTATTTT. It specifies CASSSGGLTDTQYF.

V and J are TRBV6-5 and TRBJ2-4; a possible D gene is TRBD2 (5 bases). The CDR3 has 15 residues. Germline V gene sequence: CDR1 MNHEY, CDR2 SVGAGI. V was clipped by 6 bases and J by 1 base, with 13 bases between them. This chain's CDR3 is CASSREGQAKNIQYF. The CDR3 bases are TGTGCCAGCAGCCGCGAGGGTCAGGCCAAAAACATTCAGTACTTC.